This T cell receptor (beta chain) was identified in a study of a mutant IDH1 vaccine in newly diagnosed glioma. Germline V lookup: CDR1 SGHRS, CDR2 YFSETQ. V gave up 3 bases and J gave up 1 base; unmatched junction bases: 3. This CDR3 is built from 14 residues. Comments on this clone: Its antigen is unidentified.

Using immunoSEQ multiplex PCR, the repertoire was profiled, and TCRdb retains in-frame clones only, with some absent. The sample holds 35,000 to 50,000 clones, 91% seen once. Time point indicated: week 23, last vaccination. Each vaccine dose was 300 ug of mutant IDH1 20-mer peptide, with topical imiquimod. The sequences come from PBMCs, collected from a glioma patient whose treatment included an IDH1 peptide vaccine. This receptor was obtained from a middle-aged man with glioma. The chain carries TRBV5-1 and TRBJ2-7; 8 nucleotides match TRBD1. The CDR3 DNA reads TGCGCCAGCAGCTGGGGGACAGGTTCCTACGAGCAGTACTTC. It codes for CASSWGTGSYEQYF.